Presented here are 18 T cell receptor beta chains from one specimen sequenced in a study of blood T cell repertoires in COVID-19. Produced via immunoSEQ multiplex PCR; TCRdb's table is partial and in-frame only. The sample includes about 170,000 clones, about 88% of them seen just once. Source material: peripheral blood. Receptors originate from a man in his fifties who had recovered from COVID-19.

This clone came up once. This chain joins TRBV27 and TRBJ1-1, with TRBD1 identical over 10 bases. Germline trimming cut 8 bases from V and 3 bases from J; bases unmatched to any gene: 6. CDR1 MNHEY and CDR2 SMNVEV come from the germline V gene (reference sequence). CDR3 length: 14 residues. The chain's CDR3 is CASGDRGPYTEAFF. For the CDR3, the DNA is TGTGCCAGCGGCGACAGGGGGCCTTACACTGAAGCTTTCTTT.

The gene calls are TRBV3-1 (or the pseudogene TRBV3-2) and TRBJ2-7; tentatively, D is TRBD2 (6 bases). CDR3 length equals 12 residues. V lost 3 bases and J 6 bases, leaving 9 bases between the germline ends. Germline CDR1 and CDR2: LGHDT and YNNKEL (reference sequence). The chain's CDR3 is CASSQEGFEQYF. The DNA of the CDR3 is TGTGCCAGCAGCCAGGAGGGGTTCGAGCAGTACTTC.

The gene calls are TRBV10-2 and TRBJ2-7; 9 nucleotides agree with TRBD2. Germline assignment: CDR1 WSHSY and CDR2 SAAADI. The CDR3 has 16 amino acids. Trimming cost V 2 bases and J 5 bases; bases outside gene matches: 10. CDR3 residues: CASSEEISGGLDEQYF. The CDR3 DNA is TGCGCCAGCAGTGAGGAGATCAGCGGGGGGTTGGACGAGCAGTACTTC.

The chain carries TRBV20-1 and TRBJ1-4, with TRBD1 matching over 8 bases. Per the germline V gene, CDR1 is DFQATT and CDR2 is SNEGSKA (reference sequence). The CDR3 runs to 11 residues. J was trimmed by 8 bases and V by 6 bases; bases with no gene match: 2. CDR3 coding DNA: TGCAGTGCCAGGGGGCGGGAAAAACTGTTTTTT. This translates into CSARGREKLFF.

The chain is built from TRBV19 and TRBJ2-3; D perhaps matches TRBD1 (5 bases). CDR3 length: 13 residues. CDR1 and CDR2 from the germline V gene are LNHDA and SQIVND (reference sequence). V lost 6 bases to trimming and J lost 0 bases, with 7 bases between them. Here the CDR3 DNA reads TGTGCCAGTAGGACAGTCAGCACAGATACGCAGTATTTT. Translating gives CASRTVSTDTQYF.

The chain links TRBV7-9 to TRBJ2-2; 10 nucleotides align to TRBD2. The CDR3 totals 19 residues. V trimming: 6 bases; J trimming: 0 bases; junction bases outside the gene matches: 13. Germline loops: CDR1 SEHNR, CDR2 FQNEAQ (reference sequence). The CDR3 reads CASRAAVLAGDANTGELFF. In DNA form, the CDR3 reads TGTGCCAGCAGGGCCGCGGTTCTAGCGGGGGACGCGAACACCGGGGAGCTGTTTTTT.

This chain links TRBV5-6 with TRBJ2-5; D is unclear. V dropped 4 bases and J dropped 6 bases, with 19 bases sitting between them. The CDR3 spans 15 residues. Germline loops: CDR1 SGHDT, CDR2 YYEEEE. The CDR3 nucleotides read TGTGCCAGCAGCCGCGACATCGTACTTGGGCAGACCCAGTACTTC. Its translation is CASSRDIVLGQTQYF.

The V gene is TRBV29-1, the J gene TRBJ2-1; TRBD2 agrees at 12 bases. Losses at the gene ends were 4 bases for V and 9 bases for J; bases not matched to a gene: 4. The CDR3 runs to 13 residues. The germline CDR1 and CDR2 sequences are SQVTM and ANQGSEA. CDR3 nucleotides: TGCAGCGTTGGACTAGCGGGAGCGTTTGAGCAGTTCTTC. Amino acids: CSVGLAGAFEQFF.

The V and J genes are TRBV7-7 and TRBJ2-7, with D possibly matching TRBD2 (5 bases). Germline V gene data show CDR1 as SSHAT and CDR2 as FNYEAQ (reference sequence). The CDR3 runs 14 residues. Trimming removed 5 bases from V and 2 bases from J, with 13 bases in between. DNA of the CDR3: TGTGCCAGCAGCCGTAAGCGGAGCGCCTACGAGCAGTACTTC. As protein: CASSRKRSAYEQYF.

This clone was recorded only once. This chain connects TRBV7-2 to TRBJ2-7; D might be TRBD2 (6 bases). In germline, CDR1 is SGHTA, CDR2 FQGNSA. Trimming shortened V by 0 bases and J by 2 bases, and 11 bases separated the two germline ends. The CDR3 sequence is 15 residues long. CDR3 coding DNA: TGTGCCAGCAGCTTAGCGCGCGGGACCGCCTACGAGCAGTACTTC. Its protein is CASSLARGTAYEQYF. The full variable domain, in which reference TRBV7-2 and TRBJ2-7 provide the parts outside the CDR3, is GAGVSQSPSNKVTEKGKDVELRCDPISGHTALYWYRQSLGQGLEFLIYFQGNSAPDKSGLPSDRFSAERTGGSVSTLTIQRTQQEDSAVYLCASSLARGTAYEQYFGPGTRLTVT.

This clone has just a few counts. The rearrangement uses TRBV30 and TRBJ1-3; perhaps TRBD1 as D (5 bases). CDR1 GTSNPN and CDR2 SVGIG come from the germline V gene (reference sequence). The V gene lost 2 bases and the J gene lost 0 bases, with 8 bases spanning the gap. The CDR3 spans 14 residues. The CDR3 sequence: CAWSTGTSGNTIYF. DNA for the CDR3: TGTGCCTGGAGTACAGGTACCTCTGGAAACACCATATATTTT.

V gene TRBV6-1 combines with J gene TRBJ2-1; TRBD2 matches at 8 bases. CDR3 length: 15 residues. Germline loops: CDR1 MNHNS, CDR2 SASEGT. J lost 2 bases, V lost 2 bases, and 2 bases had no gene match. As DNA, the CDR3 is TGTGCCAGCAGTGAATTGGGACTAGCCTACAATGAGCAGTTCTTC. As protein: CASSELGLAYNEQFF.

The V gene is TRBV5-1, the J gene TRBJ2-1; the match to TRBD2 covers 10 bases. The CDR3 covers 16 residues. J lost 0 bases, V lost 4 bases, and 4 bases had no gene match. Germline CDR1 is SGHRS and CDR2 is YFSETQ. The CDR3 nucleotides are TGCGCCAGCAGCGTTAGCGGGGGGAGCTCCTACAATGAGCAGTTCTTC. Protein: CASSVSGGSSYNEQFF.

The CDR3 reads CASSLSAGGGLREQYF. CDR3 DNA sequence: TGTGCCAGCAGCTTATCGGCAGGTGGGGGGTTACGCGAGCAGTACTTC. The rearrangement uses TRBV7-2 and TRBJ2-7; weak D call: TRBD2 (6 bases). The CDR3 is made up of 16 amino acids. Trimming pared 2 bases from V and 6 bases from J, leaving 20 bases between. From germline, CDR1 is SGHTA and CDR2 FQGNSA.

V gene TRBV6-5 combines with J gene TRBJ2-1; TRBD2 agrees at 11 bases. J lost 6 bases, V lost 0 bases, and 1 base had no gene match. This CDR3 is 15 amino acids long. Looked up from germline, CDR1 is MNHEY and CDR2 is SVGAGI. The CDR3 region has the DNA TGTGCCAGCAGTTACTCTAGCGGGAGGGTCAATGAGCAGTTCTTC. Translated: CASSYSSGRVNEQFF.

CDR3 region: CASRLTGASAEAFF. The CDR3 DNA is TGTGCCAGCAGACTGACAGGGGCAAGCGCTGAAGCTTTCTTT. This chain connects TRBV2 to TRBJ1-1; 8 positions agree with TRBD1. V lost 6 bases and J lost 6; bases outside the gene matches: 9. This CDR3 contains 14 residues. Germline CDR1 is SNHLY and CDR2 is FYNNEI.

This sequence joins TRBV5-1 and TRBJ2-1; TRBD1 matches at 7 bases. J was trimmed by 5 bases and V by 0 bases; bases with no gene match: 5. Germline V gene sequence: CDR1 SGHRS, CDR2 YFSETQ. This CDR3 contains 15 residues. The CDR3 coding sequence is TGCGCCAGCAGCTTGGTAGGGGGCCGGGACAATGAGCAGTTCTTC. Translating it yields CASSLVGGRDNEQFF.

This clone has just a few counts. The chain joins TRBV27 to TRBJ2-5; 9 bases map to TRBD2. The V and J ends lost 6 bases and 6 bases, in that order; junction bases with no gene match: 5. The CDR3 runs to 13 residues. Germline V gene data show CDR1 as MNHEY and CDR2 as SMNVEV (reference sequence). CDR3 loop: CASSPTSGQTQYF. In DNA form, the CDR3 reads TGTGCCAGCAGCCCGACTAGCGGACAGACCCAGTACTTC.